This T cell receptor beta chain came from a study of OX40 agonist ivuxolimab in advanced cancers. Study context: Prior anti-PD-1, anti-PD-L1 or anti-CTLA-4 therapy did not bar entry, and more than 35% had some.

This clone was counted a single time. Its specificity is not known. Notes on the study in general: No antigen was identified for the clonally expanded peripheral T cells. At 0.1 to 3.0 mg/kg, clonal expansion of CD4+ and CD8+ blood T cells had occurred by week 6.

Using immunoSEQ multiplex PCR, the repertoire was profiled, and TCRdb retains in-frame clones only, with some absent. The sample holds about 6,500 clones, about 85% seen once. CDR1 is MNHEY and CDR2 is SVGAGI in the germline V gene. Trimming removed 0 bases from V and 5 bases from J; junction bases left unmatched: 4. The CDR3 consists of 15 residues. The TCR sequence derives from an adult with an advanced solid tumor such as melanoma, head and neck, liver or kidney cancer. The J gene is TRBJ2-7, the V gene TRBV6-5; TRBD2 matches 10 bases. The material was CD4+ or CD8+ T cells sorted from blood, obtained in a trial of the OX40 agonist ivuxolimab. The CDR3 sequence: CASSYSLAGANEQYF. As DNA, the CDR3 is TGTGCCAGCAGTTACTCGCTAGCGGGAGCCAACGAGCAGTACTTC.